One sample yielded the 4 T cell receptor beta chains listed below, sequenced in a study of post-analysis software for immune sequencing data. Whole-study results and caveats: In patients, about five TRBV segments were more frequent than in controls, with TRBV5-6, TRBV5-1 and TRBV20-1 among them.

The antigens for these receptors are not known. Unique molecular identifiers were carried by the TCR beta cDNA libraries. One entry per CDR3 protein, called by TCRdb with MiXCR from the PCR reads. The table includes around 770,000 distinct CDR3 sequences, more than 45% detected once. Sequenced material: blood. These receptors were taken from a girl aged 10 to 17 with multiple sclerosis.

This clonotype was observed a few times. The chain carries TRBV10-3 and TRBJ2-3, with 9 positions matching TRBD1. Looked up from germline, CDR1 is ENHRY and CDR2 is SYGVKD. This CDR3 has 13 residues. Trimming took 6 bases from V and 3 from J; bases not matched to a gene: 1. CDR3 nucleotides: TGTGCCATCAGCGGACAGGGGACAGATACGCAGTATTTT. It specifies CAISGQGTDTQYF.

The chain recombines TRBV6-1 with TRBJ1-2; tentatively, D is TRBD1 (5 bases). V lost 6 bases and J 8 bases, leaving 19 bases between the germline ends. CDR3 length equals 14 residues. Germline V gene lookup returns CDR1 MNHNS and CDR2 SASEGT. The CDR3 region has the DNA TGTGCCAGCAGCCGTCGGCTGGGGGAGGGAGGCTACACCTTC. This encodes CASSRRLGEGGYTF.

The chain carries TRBV7-9 and TRBJ2-7; a weak D match, TRBD1 (5 bases). The CDR3 spans 15 residues. V lost 6 bases to trimming and J lost 2 bases, with 17 bases between them. Germline assignment: CDR1 SEHNR and CDR2 FQNEAQ (reference sequence). The CDR3 DNA is TGTGCCAGCAGACCACAGGAGACTTTCCCCTACGAGCAGTACTTC. Protein sequence: CASRPQETFPYEQYF.

V is TRBV20-1 and J is TRBJ2-1; 13 bases are shared with TRBD2. V trimming: 1 base; J trimming: 8 bases; junction bases outside the gene matches: 8. CDR3 size: 16 residues. CDR1 is DFQATT, CDR2 SNEGSKA, per germline (reference sequence). This CDR3 is CSARGLTSGRLDEQFF. Written as DNA, the CDR3 is TGCAGTGCTAGAGGCCTGACTAGCGGGAGGTTGGATGAGCAGTTCTTC.